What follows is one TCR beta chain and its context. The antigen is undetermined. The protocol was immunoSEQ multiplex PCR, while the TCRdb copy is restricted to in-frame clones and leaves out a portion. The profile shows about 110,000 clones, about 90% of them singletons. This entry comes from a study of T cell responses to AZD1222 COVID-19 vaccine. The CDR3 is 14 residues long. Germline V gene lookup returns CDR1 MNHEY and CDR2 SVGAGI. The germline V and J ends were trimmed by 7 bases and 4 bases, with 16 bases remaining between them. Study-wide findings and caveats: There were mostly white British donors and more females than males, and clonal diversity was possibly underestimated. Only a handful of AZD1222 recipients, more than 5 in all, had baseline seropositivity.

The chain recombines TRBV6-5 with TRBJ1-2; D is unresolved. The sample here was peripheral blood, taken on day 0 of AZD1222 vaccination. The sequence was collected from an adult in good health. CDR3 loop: CASILKADAYGYTF. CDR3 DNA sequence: TGTGCCAGCATCTTGAAAGCGGATGCCTATGGCTACACCTTC.